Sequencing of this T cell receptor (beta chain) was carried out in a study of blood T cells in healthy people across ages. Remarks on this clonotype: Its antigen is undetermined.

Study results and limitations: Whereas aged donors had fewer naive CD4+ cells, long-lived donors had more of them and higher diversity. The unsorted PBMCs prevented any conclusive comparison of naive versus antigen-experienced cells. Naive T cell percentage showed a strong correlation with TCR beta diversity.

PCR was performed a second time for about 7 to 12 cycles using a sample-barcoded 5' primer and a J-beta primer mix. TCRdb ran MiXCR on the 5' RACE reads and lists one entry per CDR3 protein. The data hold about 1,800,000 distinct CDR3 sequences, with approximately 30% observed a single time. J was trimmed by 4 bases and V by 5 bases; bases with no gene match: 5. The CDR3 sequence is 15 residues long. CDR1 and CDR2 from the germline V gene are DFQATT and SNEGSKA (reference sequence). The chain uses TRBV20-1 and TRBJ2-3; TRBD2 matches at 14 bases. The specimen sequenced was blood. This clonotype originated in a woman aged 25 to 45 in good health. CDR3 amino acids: CSAWTSGGLADTQYF. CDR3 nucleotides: TGCAGTGCTTGGACTAGCGGGGGGCTAGCAGATACGCAGTATTTT.